What follows are 4 T cell receptor beta chains derived from one specimen sequenced in a study of T cell changes during pregnancy in multiple sclerosis. Profiling relied on immunoSEQ multiplex PCR, and the TCRdb table lists in-frame clones only, not all of them. The sample has about 76,000 clones; roughly 92% are singletons. The sequenced sample was peripheral blood, obtained after pregnancy. The receptors shown here come from a female donor in good health, enrolled as a control in a pregnancy study.

CDR3 nucleotide sequence: TGTGCCAGCGCAATCAGTACGAACACTGAAGCTTTCTTT. Its translation is CASAISTNTEAFF. V usage is TRBV2 and J usage is TRBJ1-1, with D hard to call. Germline CDR1 and CDR2: SNHLY and FYNNEI. The V end was cut by 8 bases, the J end by 1 base, with 11 bases between. The CDR3 contains 13 residues.

This chain links TRBV19 with TRBJ2-4; 7 bases agree with TRBD2. The CDR3 loop spans 16 amino acids. Germline CDR1 reads LNHDA; CDR2 reads SQIVND (reference sequence). Trimming took 6 bases from V and 5 from J; bases not matched to a gene: 13. DNA for the CDR3: TGTGCCAGTAGGCCCCGGGGGGTTGCGATGGAAAACATTCAGTACTTC. Translated, it gives CASRPRGVAMENIQYF.

CDR3 sequence: CASSQRLVSTQYF. The CDR3 DNA follows: TGTGCCAGCAGTCAGCGACTAGTATCTACGCAGTATTTT. The chain uses TRBV27 and TRBJ2-3; D may be TRBD2 (6 bases). CDR3 size: 13 residues. CDR1 is MNHEY and CDR2 is SMNVEV in the germline V gene (reference sequence). Trimming stripped 5 bases from V and 8 bases from J, with 14 bases between.

V gene TRBV28 combines with J gene TRBJ1-6; 8 nucleotides line up with TRBD1. V lost 3 bases to trimming and J lost 0 bases; unmatched junction nucleotides: 4. CDR1 and CDR2 (germline): MDHEN, SYDVKM. The CDR3 covers 17 residues. This chain's CDR3 is CASSFRQGSSYNSPLHF. The CDR3, as DNA: TGTGCCAGCAGTTTCCGACAGGGGAGCTCCTATAATTCACCCCTCCACTTT.